The clone carrying this T cell receptor beta chain was recorded once. Membership in each cohort depended on participant-reported clinical history. A COVID-19 case was met by exposed participants within 2 weeks before study entry. The data stem from a study of blood T cell repertoires in COVID-19. Study overall: Specimens from acute and convalescent COVID-19 originated in the United States, Italy and Spain. Sample material is recorded as cDNA or gDNA derived from T cells, B-cell-depleted T cells, or PBMCs.

CDR3 length: 15 residues. V shed 2 bases and J shed 1 base, with 10 bases lying between them. The germline V gene has CDR1 SGHTA and CDR2 FQGNSA. Generated by immunoSEQ multiplex PCR, the TCRdb table keeps only in-frame clones and is missing some. The repertoire holds some 320,000 clones, with 85% to 95% as singletons. This receptor was obtained from a woman aged 30 to 39 who had been exposed to COVID-19. This rearrangement joins TRBV7-2 to TRBJ2-3; TRBD2 might be the D (6 bases). Sequencing was done on a sample of PBMCs or T cells enriched from blood (not recorded which). Here the CDR3 DNA reads TGTGCCAGCAGCTTACAATCTAGCGGCACAGATACGCAGTATTTT. This encodes CASSLQSSGTDTQYF. The full variable domain, completed using reference TRBV7-2 and TRBJ2-3, is GAGVSQSPSNKVTEKGKDVELRCDPISGHTALYWYRQSLGQGLEFLIYFQGNSAPDKSGLPSDRFSAERTGGSVSTLTIQRTQQEDSAVYLCASSLQSSGTDTQYFGPGTRLTVL.